This TCR beta chain was recorded in a study of shared clonotypes between healthy human individuals. General observations from the study: Lower generation probabilities were found for non-shared clonotypes than for those shared by all four donors.

Germline assignment: CDR1 MNHEY and CDR2 SMNVEV (reference sequence). V was clipped by 6 bases and J by 5 bases; unmatched bases: 10. The CDR3 is 16 amino acids. A note on this clone: Its antigen is not known.

Sequencing was performed with immunoSEQ multiplex PCR; in TCRdb, only in-frame clones are kept and a portion is missing. The table shows 600,000 to 750,000 clones, with roughly two thirds occurring only once. The receptor comes from a woman in her twenties or thirties in good health. V is TRBV27 and J is TRBJ2-2; 9 positions agree with TRBD1. Sequencing was done on a sample of memory CD4+ T cells sorted from blood. Described subset: CD45RA-negative fraction. This chain's CDR3 is CASREQGALNTGELFF. In nucleotides, the CDR3 is TGTGCCAGCAGGGAACAGGGGGCCCTCAATACCGGGGAGCTGTTTTTT.